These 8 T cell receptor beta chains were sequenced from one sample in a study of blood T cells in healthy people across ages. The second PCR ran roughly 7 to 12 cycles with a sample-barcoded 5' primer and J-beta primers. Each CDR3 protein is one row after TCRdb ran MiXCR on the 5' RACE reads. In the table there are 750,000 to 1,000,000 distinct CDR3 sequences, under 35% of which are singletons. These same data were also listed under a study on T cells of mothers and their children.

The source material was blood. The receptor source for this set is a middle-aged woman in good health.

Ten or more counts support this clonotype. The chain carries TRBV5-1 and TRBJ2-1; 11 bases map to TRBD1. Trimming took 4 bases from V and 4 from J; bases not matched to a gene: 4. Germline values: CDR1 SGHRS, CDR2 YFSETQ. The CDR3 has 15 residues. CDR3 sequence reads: CASSAGTGGYNEQFF. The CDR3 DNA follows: TGCGCCAGCAGCGCCGGGACAGGGGGGTACAATGAGCAGTTCTTC.

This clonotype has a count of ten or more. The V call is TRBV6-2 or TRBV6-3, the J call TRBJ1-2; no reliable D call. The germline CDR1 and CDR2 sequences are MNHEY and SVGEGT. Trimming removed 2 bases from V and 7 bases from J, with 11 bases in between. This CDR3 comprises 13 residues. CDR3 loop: CASSYPPLPGYTF. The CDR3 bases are TGTGCCAGCAGTTACCCCCCTCTGCCTGGCTACACCTTC.

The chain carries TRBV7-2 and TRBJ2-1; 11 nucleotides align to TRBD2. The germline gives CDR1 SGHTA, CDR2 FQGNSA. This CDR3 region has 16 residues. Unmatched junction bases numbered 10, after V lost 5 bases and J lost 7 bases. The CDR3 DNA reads TGTGCCAGCAGCCCCTATAGCGGGGGGGCCTTGAATGAGCAGTTCTTC. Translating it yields CASSPYSGGALNEQFF.

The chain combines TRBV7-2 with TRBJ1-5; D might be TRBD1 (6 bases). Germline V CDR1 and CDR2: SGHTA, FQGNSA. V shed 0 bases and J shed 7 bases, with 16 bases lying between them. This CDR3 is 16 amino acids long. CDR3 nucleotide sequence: TGTGCCAGCAGCTTAGCATTCCAGGGGCACAGGCAGCCCCAGCATTTT. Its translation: CASSLAFQGHRQPQHF. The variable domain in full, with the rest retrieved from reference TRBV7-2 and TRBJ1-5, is GAGVSQSPSNKVTEKGKDVELRCDPISGHTALYWYRQSLGQGLEFLIYFQGNSAPDKSGLPSDRFSAERTGGSVSTLTIQRTQQEDSAVYLCASSLAFQGHRQPQHFGDGTRLSIL.

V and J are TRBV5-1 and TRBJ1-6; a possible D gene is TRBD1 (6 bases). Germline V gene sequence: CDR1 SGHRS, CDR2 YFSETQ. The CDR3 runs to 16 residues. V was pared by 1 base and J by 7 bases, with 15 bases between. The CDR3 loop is CASSLSGAIGNSPLHF. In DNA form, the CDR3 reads TGCGCCAGCAGCTTGTCAGGGGCAATCGGGAATTCACCCCTCCACTTT.

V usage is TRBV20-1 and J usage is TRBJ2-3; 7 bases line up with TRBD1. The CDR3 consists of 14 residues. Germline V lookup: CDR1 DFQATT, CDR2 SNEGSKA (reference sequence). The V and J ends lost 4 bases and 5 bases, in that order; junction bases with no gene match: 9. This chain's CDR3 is CSATISTGRDTQYF. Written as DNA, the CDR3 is TGCAGTGCTACCATCTCGACAGGGCGAGATACGCAGTATTTT.

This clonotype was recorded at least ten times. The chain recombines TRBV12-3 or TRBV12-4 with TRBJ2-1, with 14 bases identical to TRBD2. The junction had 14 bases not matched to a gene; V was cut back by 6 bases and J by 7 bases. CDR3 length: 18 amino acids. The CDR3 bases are TGTGCCAGCAGCTCGACTAGCGGGGGGGCCGGGGGCCTTAATGAGCAGTTCTTC. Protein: CASSSTSGGAGGLNEQFF.

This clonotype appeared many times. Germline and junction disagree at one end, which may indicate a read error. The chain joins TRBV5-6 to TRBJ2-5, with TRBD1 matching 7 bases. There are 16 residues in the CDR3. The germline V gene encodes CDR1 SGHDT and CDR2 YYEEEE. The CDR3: CASSLGQLPYQETQYF. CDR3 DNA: TGTGCCAGCAGTTTGGGACAGCTTCCGTACCAAGAGACCCAGTACTTC.